This T cell receptor (beta chain) was documented in a study of control samples from healthy donors and cancer patients. Profiled with immunoSEQ multiplex PCR; TCRdb holds only in-frame clones, not every one. Altogether just under 60,000 clones are present, more than 90% being singletons, with the ten largest covering 1.7%. This CDR3 is 13 amino acids long. Germline assignment: CDR1 LNHDA and CDR2 SQIVND (reference sequence). The V and J ends lost 3 bases and 6 bases respectively, with 8 bases between them. Only one count was recorded for this clone. Sequencing was carried out using PBMCs. This TCR came from a man aged 40-55 years with colorectal cancer. The rearrangement uses TRBV19 and TRBJ2-2, with D uncertain. The CDR3 here is CASSISAPGELFF. CDR3 DNA sequence: TGTGCCAGTAGTATTTCAGCCCCCGGGGAGCTGTTTTTT.